This T cell receptor beta chain was recovered during a study of blood T cells in healthy people across ages. Study conclusions and caveats: As naive T cell percentage varied, TCR beta diversity correlated strongly with it.

The germline V gene encodes CDR1 ENHRY and CDR2 SYGVKD. CDR3 length: 16 residues. Then a second PCR, running roughly 7 to 12 cycles, was carried out with a sample-barcoded 5' primer and a J-beta primer mix. TCRdb re-derived calls from the 5' RACE reads in MiXCR, one entry per CDR3 protein. In the table there are around 800,000 distinct CDR3 sequences, 20% to 30% of which are singletons. In regard to this clonotype: The antigen remains unidentified.

This sample also belongs to another study, concerning T cells of mothers and their children.

The receptor's source is a boy aged 5-17 years in good health. The sample comprised blood. The V call is TRBV10-3, the J call TRBJ2-5; 12 bases line up with TRBD2. The J call may be incorrect, as the DNA end agrees better with TRBJ2-1. The CDR3 loop reads CAISTPGLAGYNEQFF. As DNA, the CDR3 is TGTGCCATCAGTACTCCGGGACTAGCGGGTTACAATGAGCAGTTCTTC.